This T cell receptor beta chain was retrieved from a study of PD-1 blockade in classical Hodgkin lymphoma. Findings and caveats of the study: Complete responders entered with baseline diversity on par with newly diagnosed patients, the results showed. CD4+ TCR diversity climbed significantly by C4D1, unlike CD8+ TCR diversity. Diminished baseline TCR diversity has been reported in newly diagnosed patients relative to healthy donors.

Per germline, CDR1 MDHEN and CDR2 SYDVKM. The CDR3 is made up of 12 amino acids. Trimming removed 7 bases at V and 6 bases at J, with 10 bases between. Clones were read by immunoSEQ multiplex PCR, and TCRdb kept only the in-frame ones, dropping some. The repertoire includes some 8,700 clones, roughly nine tenths of them detected once, and around 34% sits in the top ten. Described time point: cycle 4 day 1 (C4D1), after five to seven weeks of nivolumab. In every patient, relapse followed autologous stem cell transplantation, while exposure to brentuximab vedotin differed. Patients had relapsed/refractory classical Hodgkin lymphoma with complete response, partial response or progressive disease as best response. This clone has only one observation. Its antigen is currently unknown.

This receptor was obtained from a human donor with classical Hodgkin lymphoma. This sample comprised peripheral blood mononuclear cells (PBMCs), obtained before the fourth cycle of nivolumab. The chain has TRBV28 and TRBJ1-5; no clear D gene. Here the CDR3 reads CASTPQGQPQHF. The CDR3 DNA follows: TGTGCCAGCACCCCACAAGGTCAGCCCCAGCATTTT.